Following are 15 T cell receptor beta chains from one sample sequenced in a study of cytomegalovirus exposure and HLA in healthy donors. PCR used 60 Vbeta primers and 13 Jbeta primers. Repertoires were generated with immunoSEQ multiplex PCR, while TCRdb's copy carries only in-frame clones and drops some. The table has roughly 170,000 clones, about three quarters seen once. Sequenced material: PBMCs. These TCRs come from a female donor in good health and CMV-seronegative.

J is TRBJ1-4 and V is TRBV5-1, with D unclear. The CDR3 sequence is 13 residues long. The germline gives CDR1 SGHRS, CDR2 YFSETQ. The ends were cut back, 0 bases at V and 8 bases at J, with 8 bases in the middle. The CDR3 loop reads CASSLGGVEKLFF. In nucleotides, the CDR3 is TGCGCCAGCAGCTTGGGGGGAGTGGAAAAACTGTTTTTT.

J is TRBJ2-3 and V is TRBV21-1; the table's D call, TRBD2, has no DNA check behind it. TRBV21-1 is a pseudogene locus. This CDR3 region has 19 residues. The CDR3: CASSKGGLAGEASTDTQYF. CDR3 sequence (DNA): TGTGCCAGCAGCAAAGGGGGACTAGCGGGGGAGGCTAGCACAGATACGCAGTATTTT.

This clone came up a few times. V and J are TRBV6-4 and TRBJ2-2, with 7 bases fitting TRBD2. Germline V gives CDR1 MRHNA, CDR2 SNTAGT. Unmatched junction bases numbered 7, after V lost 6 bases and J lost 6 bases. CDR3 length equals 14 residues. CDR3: CASRDTSVAGELFF. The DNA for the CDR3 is TGTGCCAGCAGGGATACTAGCGTGGCCGGGGAGCTGTTTTTT.

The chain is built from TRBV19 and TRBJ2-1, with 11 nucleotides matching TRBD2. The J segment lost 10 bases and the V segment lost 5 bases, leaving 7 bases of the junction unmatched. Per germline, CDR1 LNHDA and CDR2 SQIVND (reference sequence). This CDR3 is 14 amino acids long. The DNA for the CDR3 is TGTGCCAGTAGTGAGGTAGCGGGAGGGAGCGAGCAGTTCTTC. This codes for CASSEVAGGSEQFF.

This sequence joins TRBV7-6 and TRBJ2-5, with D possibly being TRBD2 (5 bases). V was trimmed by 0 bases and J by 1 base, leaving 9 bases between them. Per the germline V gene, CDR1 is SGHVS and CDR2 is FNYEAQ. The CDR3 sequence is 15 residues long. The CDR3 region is CASSLASGVQETQYF. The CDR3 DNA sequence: TGTGCCAGCAGCTTAGCTTCCGGGGTCCAAGAGACCCAGTACTTC. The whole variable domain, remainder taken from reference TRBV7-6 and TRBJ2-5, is GAGVSQSPRYKVTKRGQDVALRCDPISGHVSLYWYRQALGQGPEFLTYFNYEAQQDKSGLPNDRFSAERPEGSISTLTIQRTEQRDSAMYRCASSLASGVQETQYFGPGTRLLVL.

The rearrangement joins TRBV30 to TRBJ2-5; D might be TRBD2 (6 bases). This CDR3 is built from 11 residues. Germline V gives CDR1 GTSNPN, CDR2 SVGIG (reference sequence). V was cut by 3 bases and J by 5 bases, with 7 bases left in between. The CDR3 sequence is CAWRAGETQYF. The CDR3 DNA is TGTGCCTGGAGGGCGGGGGAGACCCAGTACTTC.

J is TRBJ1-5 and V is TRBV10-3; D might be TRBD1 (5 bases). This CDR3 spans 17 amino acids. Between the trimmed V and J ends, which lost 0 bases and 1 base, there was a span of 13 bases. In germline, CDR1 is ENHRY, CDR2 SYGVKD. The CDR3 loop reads CAISESGGPSSNQPQHF. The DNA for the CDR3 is TGTGCCATCAGTGAGTCGGGGGGTCCGTCGAGCAATCAGCCCCAGCATTTT.

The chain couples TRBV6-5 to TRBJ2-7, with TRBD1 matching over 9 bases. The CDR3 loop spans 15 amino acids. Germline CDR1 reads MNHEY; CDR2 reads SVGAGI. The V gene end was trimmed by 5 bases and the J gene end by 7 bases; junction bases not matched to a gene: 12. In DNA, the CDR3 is TGTGCCAGCAGTCTCACCGGGACAGGGTTTAAGGAGCAGTACTTC. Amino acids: CASSLTGTGFKEQYF.

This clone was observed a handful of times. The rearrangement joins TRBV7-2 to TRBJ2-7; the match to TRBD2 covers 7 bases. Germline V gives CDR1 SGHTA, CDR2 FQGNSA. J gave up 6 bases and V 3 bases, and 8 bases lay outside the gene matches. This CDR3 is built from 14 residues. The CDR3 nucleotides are TGTGCCAGCAGCTTGCACGGGAGGCGGCCCGAGCAGTACTTC. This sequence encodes CASSLHGRRPEQYF.

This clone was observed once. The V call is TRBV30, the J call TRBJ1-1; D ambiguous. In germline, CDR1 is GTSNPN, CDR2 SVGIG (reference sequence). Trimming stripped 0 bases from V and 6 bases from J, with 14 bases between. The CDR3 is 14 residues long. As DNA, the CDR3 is TGTGCCTGGAGTGTAATGACTATGGGCGCTGAAGCTTTCTTT. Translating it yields CAWSVMTMGAEAFF.

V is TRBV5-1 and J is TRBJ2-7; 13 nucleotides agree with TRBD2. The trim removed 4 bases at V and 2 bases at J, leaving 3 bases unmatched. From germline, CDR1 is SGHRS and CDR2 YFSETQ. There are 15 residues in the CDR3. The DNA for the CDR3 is TGCGCCAGCAGCCAACTAGCGGGGGGGACCTACGAGCAGTACTTC. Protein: CASSQLAGGTYEQYF. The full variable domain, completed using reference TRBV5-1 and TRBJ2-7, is KAGVTQTPRYLIKTRGQQVTLSCSPISGHRSVSWYQQTPGQGLQFLFEYFSETQRNKGNFPGRFSGRQFSNSRSEMNVSTLELGDSALYLCASSQLAGGTYEQYFGPGTRLTVT.

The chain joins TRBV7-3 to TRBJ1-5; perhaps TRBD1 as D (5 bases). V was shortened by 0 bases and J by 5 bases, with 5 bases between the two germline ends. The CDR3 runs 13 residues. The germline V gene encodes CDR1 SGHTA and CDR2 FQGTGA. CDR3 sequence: CASSLTRDQPQHF. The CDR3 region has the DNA TGTGCCAGCAGCTTAACCAGGGATCAGCCCCAGCATTTT. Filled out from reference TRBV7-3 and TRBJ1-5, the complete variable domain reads GAGVSQTPSNKVTEKGKYVELRCDPISGHTALYWYRQSLGQGPEFLIYFQGTGAADDSGLPNDRFFAVRPEGSVSTLKIQRTERGDSAVYLCASSLTRDQPQHFGDGTRLSIL.

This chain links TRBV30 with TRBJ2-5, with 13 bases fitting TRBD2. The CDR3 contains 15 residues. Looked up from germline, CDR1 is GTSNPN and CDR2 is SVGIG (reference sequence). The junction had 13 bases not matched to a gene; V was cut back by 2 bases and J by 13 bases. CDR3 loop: CAWSQTPGLAGLVYF. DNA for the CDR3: TGTGCCTGGAGTCAAACCCCGGGACTAGCGGGACTCGTGTACTTC.

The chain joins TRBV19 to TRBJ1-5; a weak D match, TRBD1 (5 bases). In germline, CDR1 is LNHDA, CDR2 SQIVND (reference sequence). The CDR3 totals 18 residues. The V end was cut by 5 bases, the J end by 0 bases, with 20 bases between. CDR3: CASSPGEFGRYSNQPQHF. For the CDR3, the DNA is TGTGCCAGTAGTCCGGGGGAATTTGGTAGATATAGCAATCAGCCCCAGCATTTT.

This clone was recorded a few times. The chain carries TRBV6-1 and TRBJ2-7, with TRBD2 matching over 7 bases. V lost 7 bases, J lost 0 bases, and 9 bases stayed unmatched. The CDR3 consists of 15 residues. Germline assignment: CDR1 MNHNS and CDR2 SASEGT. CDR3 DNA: TGTGCCAGCAACTTAGGAGCGGGAAGCTCCTACGAGCAGTACTTC. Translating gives CASNLGAGSSYEQYF.